One sample yielded the 21 T cell receptor beta chains listed below, sequenced in a study of OX40 agonist ivuxolimab in advanced cancers. Libraries were prepared by immunoSEQ multiplex PCR; TCRdb keeps only in-frame clonotypes and omits some of them. The table shows 26,000 or so clones, with about nine tenths occurring only once. The sample here was CD4+ or CD8+ T cells sorted from blood, taken in a trial of the OX40 agonist ivuxolimab. Source of these receptors: an adult with an advanced solid tumor such as melanoma, head and neck, liver or kidney cancer.

The chain has TRBV6-5 and TRBJ2-2; no clear D gene. Germline V gene lookup returns CDR1 MNHEY and CDR2 SVGAGI. The CDR3 sequence is 13 residues long. V lost 2 bases and J 6 bases, leaving 7 bases between the germline ends. Written as DNA, the CDR3 is TGTGCCAGCAGTTACAATATGGCCGGGGAGCTGTTTTTT. Translation gives CASSYNMAGELFF.

The chain couples TRBV5-5 to TRBJ2-2, with a possible D match to TRBD2 (5 bases). The CDR3 length is 14 residues. Germline V gene sequence: CDR1 SGHKS, CDR2 YYEKEE (reference sequence). V lost 4 bases to trimming and J lost 5 bases, with 12 bases between them. CDR3: CASSPTPGTGELFF. In DNA form, the CDR3 reads TGTGCCAGCAGCCCTACACCGGGGACCGGGGAGCTGTTTTTT.

The chain couples TRBV5-5 to TRBJ2-5, with TRBD2 matching over 8 bases. V lost 4 bases to trimming and J lost 0 bases; unmatched junction nucleotides: 11. Looked up from germline, CDR1 is SGHKS and CDR2 is YYEKEE (reference sequence). There are 17 residues in the CDR3. CDR3 protein: CASSPGRTSGYQETQYF. The CDR3 bases are TGTGCCAGCAGCCCCGGGAGAACTAGCGGTTACCAAGAGACCCAGTACTTC.

The chain links TRBV7-9 to TRBJ2-7, with 16 bases fitting TRBD2. V was pared by 5 bases and J by 5 bases, with 9 bases of the junction left unmatched. This CDR3 contains 17 residues. From germline, CDR1 is SEHNR and CDR2 FQNEAQ (reference sequence). CDR3 DNA: TGTGCCAGCAGCCAGCCCGGGACTAGCGGGGGGGGCAACGAGCAGTACTTC. It is translated as CASSQPGTSGGGNEQYF.

The V call is TRBV6-1, the J call TRBJ2-7; the D call may be TRBD1 or TRBD2 (5 bases each). Trimming stripped 0 bases from V and 2 bases from J, with 11 bases between. The CDR3 extends over 15 amino acids. CDR1 MNHNS and CDR2 SASEGT come from the germline V gene. The CDR3 spells CASSEATEGPYEQYF. In DNA, the CDR3 is TGTGCCAGCAGTGAAGCAACAGAGGGGCCCTACGAGCAGTACTTC.

J is TRBJ2-5 and V is TRBV7-6; D remains unclear. Deletions cut 5 bases from V and 0 bases from J, with 10 bases between. The CDR3 consists of 14 residues. Germline values: CDR1 SGHVS, CDR2 FNYEAQ. The chain's CDR3 is CASSRTPYQETQYF. The DNA for the CDR3 is TGTGCCAGCAGCCGAACACCGTACCAAGAGACCCAGTACTTC.

The gene calls are TRBV15 and TRBJ2-2; D is uncertain. V dropped 6 bases and J dropped 3 bases, with 8 bases sitting between them. The germline gives CDR1 LNHNV, CDR2 YYDKDF (reference sequence). CDR3 length: 13 amino acids. The CDR3 DNA reads TGTGCCACCAGGGCAGGATACACCGGGGAGCTGTTTTTT. Encoded protein: CATRAGYTGELFF.

The rearrangement uses TRBV7-8 and TRBJ2-2; D is ambiguous. This CDR3 is built from 15 residues. Trimming removed 5 bases from V and 1 base from J, with 11 bases in between. CDR1 and CDR2 (germline): SGHVS, FQNEAQ. The CDR3 protein is CASSLLALNTGELFF. The DNA of the CDR3 is TGTGCCAGCAGCCTCCTCGCACTGAACACCGGGGAGCTGTTTTTT.

This chain connects TRBV28 to TRBJ2-1; possible D gene TRBD2, 6 bases. Per germline, CDR1 MDHEN and CDR2 SYDVKM. Trimming took off 7 bases at V and 15 bases at J, with 43 bases between the two ends. The CDR3 runs 20 residues. The CDR3 DNA reads as TGTGCCAGCACCCTCAGACTGGGGAGCGTCGGGACTGAGGACTCGGATGGAGGGTTCTTC. Protein sequence: CASTLRLGSVGTEDSDGGFF.

The genes are TRBV27 and TRBJ1-4; TRBD1 is a possible D gene (5 bases). This CDR3 is built from 16 residues. Germline-derived CDR1 and CDR2 are MNHEY and SMNVEV (reference sequence). V lost 1 base, J lost 8 bases, and 17 bases lay in between. The DNA for the CDR3 is TGTGCCAGCAGTTTATGGGTGGCGGGGGACTTGGAAAAACTGTTTTTT. Encoded protein: CASSLWVAGDLEKLFF.

A single count supports this clone. The chain links TRBV11-1 to TRBJ2-7, with 8 positions matching TRBD1. This CDR3 is built from 16 residues. Germline CDR1 and CDR2: SGHAT and FQDESV (reference sequence). After removal of 5 bases from V and 3 bases from J, the junction contained 12 bases not matched to a gene. CDR3 sequence: CASSPEGQGGNYEQYF. DNA of the CDR3: TGTGCCAGCAGCCCGGAAGGACAGGGTGGAAACTACGAGCAGTACTTC. Supplemented by reference TRBV11-1 and TRBJ2-7, the full variable domain reads EAEVAQSPRYKITEKSQAVAFWCDPISGHATLYWYRQILGQGPELLVQFQDESVVDDSQLPKDRFSAERLKGVDSTLKIQPAELGDSAMYLCASSPEGQGGNYEQYFGPGTRLTVT.

This chain links TRBV5-4 with TRBJ2-1; D possibly corresponds to TRBD2 (5 bases). V dropped 4 bases and J dropped 8 bases, with 16 bases sitting between them. The CDR3 covers 14 residues. CDR1 is SGHNT and CDR2 is YYREEE in the germline V gene (reference sequence). CDR3 nucleotides: TGTGCCAGCAGCCAAGAGCCCGGGATGGATGAGCAGTTCTTC. This encodes CASSQEPGMDEQFF.

The genes are TRBV30 and TRBJ2-7; 8 nucleotides align to TRBD1. The V segment lost 2 bases and the J segment 3 bases; nucleotides outside the gene matches: 6. Germline V gives CDR1 GTSNPN, CDR2 SVGIG (reference sequence). The CDR3 contains 14 residues. This chain's CDR3 is CAWSFTGGFYEQYF. CDR3 sequence (DNA): TGTGCCTGGAGTTTTACAGGGGGTTTCTACGAGCAGTACTTC.

This chain links TRBV6-5 with TRBJ2-7; 12 nucleotides line up with TRBD2. From germline, CDR1 is MNHEY and CDR2 SVGAGI. With V trimmed by 6 bases and J by 1 base, 4 bases remained unmatched. The CDR3 has 15 amino acids. CDR3 sequence (DNA): TGTGCCAGCAGAGACGGACTAGCGGGATCCTACGAGCAGTACTTC. It codes for CASRDGLAGSYEQYF.

There are a few counts of this clone. The V and J genes are TRBV14 and TRBJ1-1, with 7 positions matching TRBD1. Germline V gene data show CDR1 as SGHDN and CDR2 as FVKESK. The CDR3 contains 13 residues. J was trimmed by 4 bases and V by 4 bases; bases with no gene match: 3. The CDR3 DNA sequence: TGTGCCAGCAGCCTGTGGACAGGCACTGAAGCTTTCTTT. Its protein product is CASSLWTGTEAFF.

A few counts support this clone. The chain has TRBV7-2 and TRBJ1-1, with 7 bases that match TRBD1. Trimming removed 5 bases from V and 3 bases from J; junction bases left unmatched: 9. The CDR3 loop spans 15 amino acids. Per germline, CDR1 SGHTA and CDR2 FQGNSA. CDR3 protein: CASSVFRGTDTEAFF. DNA for the CDR3: TGTGCCAGCAGCGTCTTCAGGGGGACTGACACTGAAGCTTTCTTT.

The CDR3 region is CASSLDLTGLGGYTF. The CDR3 DNA follows: TGTGCCAGCAGCTTAGACTTGACAGGGCTGGGTGGCTACACCTTC. J is TRBJ1-2 and V is TRBV7-6; 7 bases map to TRBD1. This CDR3 region has 15 residues. J was trimmed by 7 bases and V by 1 base; bases with no gene match: 9. Germline-derived CDR1 and CDR2 are SGHVS and FNYEAQ. Variable domain in full (rest from reference TRBV7-6 and TRBJ1-2): GAGVSQSPRYKVTKRGQDVALRCDPISGHVSLYWYRQALGQGPEFLTYFNYEAQQDKSGLPNDRFSAERPEGSISTLTIQRTEQRDSAMYRCASSLDLTGLGGYTFGSGTRLTVV.

The genes are TRBV23-1 and TRBJ2-7; maybe TRBD1 (5 bases). TRBV23-1 belongs to the ORF category, with a function that is uncertain. CDR3 length equals 16 residues. With 0 bases removed from V and 4 bases from J, the gap between germline ends came to 16 bases. The CDR3 DNA reads as TGCGCCAGCAGTCAATCGGACAACGAAGCATCTTACGAGCAGTACTTC. Its protein product is CASSQSDNEASYEQYF.

The chain couples TRBV27 to TRBJ1-1; D not certain. The germline V gene has CDR1 MNHEY and CDR2 SMNVEV (reference sequence). V was pared by 1 base and J by 3 bases, with 9 bases between. This CDR3 is built from 14 residues. Here the CDR3 DNA reads TGTGCCAGCAGTTTATTCCCTGGAGACACTGAAGCTTTCTTT. Translation gives CASSLFPGDTEAFF.

This clone was observed a single time. This chain joins TRBV19 and TRBJ1-1; tentatively, D is TRBD1 (6 bases). The CDR3 contains 14 residues. V was trimmed by 6 bases and J by 5 bases, leaving 16 bases between them. In germline, CDR1 is LNHDA, CDR2 SQIVND (reference sequence). The CDR3 is CASRGGLTLTEAFF. The CDR3 nucleotides read TGTGCCAGTAGAGGGGGGTTGACATTGACTGAAGCTTTCTTT. The complete variable domain, with remaining parts taken from reference TRBV19 and TRBJ1-1, reads DGGITQSPKYLFRKEGQNVTLSCEQNLNHDAMYWYRQDPGQGLRLIYYSQIVNDFQKGDIAEGYSVSREKKESFPLTVTSAQKNPTAFYLCASRGGLTLTEAFFGQGTRLTVV.

The rearrangement links TRBV30 to TRBJ1-2; perhaps TRBD1 as D (5 bases). Per germline, CDR1 GTSNPN and CDR2 SVGIG (reference sequence). Trimming removed 0 bases at V and 0 bases at J, with 8 bases between. This CDR3 is built from 14 residues. The CDR3 nucleotides are TGTGCCTGGAGTGTTCCGGGGGCTAACTATGGCTACACCTTC. Translation gives CAWSVPGANYGYTF.